One sample yielded the 21 T cell receptor beta chains listed below, sequenced in a study of cytomegalovirus exposure and HLA in healthy donors. The data were produced by immunoSEQ multiplex PCR, yet TCRdb's version contains in-frame clones alone and is incomplete. The data show about 200,000 clones, with roughly 84% seen just once and 10% to 15% held by the top ten. Source material: PBMCs. The receptors come from a woman in her 30s in good health and CMV-seropositive.

The chain recombines TRBV5-1 with TRBJ1-1; unclear D gene. The CDR3 runs to 13 residues. Germline lookup yields CDR1 SGHRS and CDR2 YFSETQ. The V end lost 1 base, the J end lost 0 bases, and 4 bases lay between the germline ends. CDR3 residues: CASSLSLNTEAFF. The CDR3 bases are TGCGCCAGCAGCTTGTCTCTGAACACTGAAGCTTTCTTT.

V is TRBV2 and J is TRBJ1-2; possibly TRBD1 for D (5 bases). The germline gives CDR1 SNHLY, CDR2 FYNNEI. Trimming pared 7 bases from V and 7 bases from J, leaving 28 bases between. The CDR3 consists of 17 residues. The CDR3 sequence: CASTGAQGRGGRSGYTF. CDR3 sequence (DNA): TGTGCCAGCACCGGTGCTCAGGGTAGGGGCGGTCGTAGTGGCTACACCTTC.

A single count supports this clone. The CDR3 region has the DNA TGCGCCAGCAGCTTCGGGGACAGGGGAAACGAGCAGTACTTC. Translation: CASSFGDRGNEQYF. The J gene is TRBJ2-7, the V gene TRBV5-1, with 10 bases matching TRBD1. CDR3 length equals 14 residues. J was trimmed by 5 bases and V by 2 bases; bases with no gene match: 4. Per germline, CDR1 SGHRS and CDR2 YFSETQ.

A single count supports this clone. The V call is TRBV19, the J call TRBJ2-1; TRBD2 matches at 7 bases. This CDR3 is built from 14 residues. The germline V gene encodes CDR1 LNHDA and CDR2 SQIVND (reference sequence). V was clipped by 6 bases and J by 1 base; unmatched bases: 3. The CDR3 loop is CASSLAESYNEQFF. As DNA, the CDR3 is TGTGCCAGTAGCCTAGCGGAGTCCTACAATGAGCAGTTCTTC.

This clone was seen once. V is TRBV6-6 and J is TRBJ1-5, with 8 bases lining up with TRBD1. J was trimmed by 6 bases and V by 4 bases; bases with no gene match: 5. There are 14 residues in the CDR3. Germline V lookup: CDR1 MNHNY, CDR2 SVGAGI (reference sequence). The CDR3 loop reads CASSFGQGGQPQHF. As DNA, the CDR3 is TGTGCCAGCAGTTTTGGACAGGGCGGTCAGCCCCAGCATTTT.

The rearrangement joins TRBV7-9 to TRBJ2-7; 7 nucleotides line up with TRBD2. V lost 3 bases, J lost 2 bases, and 4 bases stayed unmatched. The V gene's germline CDR1 is SEHNR and CDR2 FQNEAQ (reference sequence). The CDR3 is 14 residues long. CDR3 protein: CASSFGGSTYEQYF. The CDR3 coding sequence is TGTGCCAGCAGCTTCGGCGGGAGTACCTACGAGCAGTACTTC.

V and J are TRBV6-1 and TRBJ1-5; possible D gene TRBD1, 5 bases. CDR1 and CDR2 (germline): MNHNS, SASEGT. This CDR3 has 15 amino acids. V was cut by 2 bases and J by 2 bases, with 10 bases left in between. The CDR3 sequence is CASSEQGRGNQPQHF. The DNA of the CDR3 is TGTGCCAGCAGTGAACAGGGTAGGGGCAATCAGCCCCAGCATTTT.

This chain uses TRBV6-6 with TRBJ2-7; TRBD1 aligns across 8 bases. This CDR3 comprises 14 residues. Germline assignment: CDR1 MNHNY and CDR2 SVGAGI (reference sequence). The V segment lost 6 bases and the J segment 2 bases; nucleotides outside the gene matches: 6. CDR3 nucleotides: TGTGCCAGCAGCCCGGGACAGGCGCCCTACGAGCAGTACTTC. It specifies CASSPGQAPYEQYF.

The chain is built from TRBV15 and TRBJ2-1; no firm D call. Germline lookup yields CDR1 LNHNV and CDR2 YYDKDF (reference sequence). V lost 0 bases, J lost 10 bases, and 10 bases lay in between. The CDR3 consists of 13 residues. The CDR3 coding sequence is TGTGCCACCAGCAGAGAGTTGCGCAAGGAGCAGTTCTTC. Translated, it gives CATSRELRKEQFF. Variable domain in full (rest from reference TRBV15 and TRBJ2-1): DAMVIQNPRYQVTQFGKPVTLSCSQTLNHNVMYWYQQKSSQAPKLLFHYYDKDFNNEADTPDNFQSRRPNTSFCFLDIRSPGLGDTAMYLCATSRELRKEQFFGPGTRLTVL.

The genes are TRBV2 and TRBJ2-1, with 11 positions matching TRBD2. V gave up 6 bases and J gave up 9 bases; unmatched junction bases: 10. Germline-derived CDR1 and CDR2 are SNHLY and FYNNEI. The CDR3 is 15 residues long. The chain's CDR3 is CASSPPIGTSGEQFF. DNA of the CDR3: TGTGCCAGCAGCCCACCCATCGGGACTAGCGGTGAGCAGTTCTTC.

The DNA of the CDR3 is TGTGCCAGCTCACCGGGCCGCCAGAACACCGGGGAGCTGTTTTTT. Translating gives CASSPGRQNTGELFF. The rearrangement links TRBV18 to TRBJ2-2; D call uncertain. CDR1 is KGHSH and CDR2 is LQKENI in the germline V gene. V was cut by 3 bases and J by 1 base, with 9 bases left in between. This CDR3 is 15 amino acids long.

V gene TRBV28 combines with J gene TRBJ1-4; the D gene is possibly TRBD1 (6 bases). The CDR3 extends over 16 amino acids. V lost 6 bases, J lost 2 bases, and 16 bases lay in between. From germline, CDR1 is MDHEN and CDR2 SYDVKM. For the CDR3, the DNA is TGTGCCAGCAGACACGGAACAGGGCGGACTAATGAAAAACTGTTTTTT. It translates to CASRHGTGRTNEKLFF.

This clone came up a few times. The chain combines TRBV2 with TRBJ1-5; 7 nucleotides agree with TRBD1. Losses at the gene ends were 6 bases for V and 0 bases for J; bases not matched to a gene: 5. Germline V gene data show CDR1 as SNHLY and CDR2 as FYNNEI. The CDR3 loop spans 15 amino acids. CDR3 DNA: TGTGCCAGCAGGCAAGAGGGGGCTAGCAATCAGCCCCAGCATTTT. Encoded protein: CASRQEGASNQPQHF.

V is TRBV27 and J is TRBJ2-3; 11 nucleotides agree with TRBD2. The CDR3 consists of 15 residues. Germline CDR1 reads MNHEY; CDR2 reads SMNVEV (reference sequence). Trimming at V came to 7 bases and at J to 4 bases, leaving 7 bases not matched to a gene. The CDR3 region is CASTLGTSGADTQYF. The CDR3 DNA follows: TGTGCCAGCACCCTCGGGACTAGCGGAGCAGATACGCAGTATTTT.

The chain recombines TRBV27 with TRBJ1-2; 7 bases align to TRBD1. Losses at the gene ends were 5 bases for V and 2 bases for J; bases not matched to a gene: 14. Germline V gene sequence: CDR1 MNHEY, CDR2 SMNVEV (reference sequence). The CDR3 contains 17 residues. CDR3: CASSPTLGQAENYGYTF. The DNA of the CDR3 is TGTGCCAGCAGTCCCACCCTCGGACAGGCGGAGAACTATGGCTACACCTTC.

This clone was observed a few times. The chain couples TRBV19 to TRBJ1-2; no reliable D call. The germline V gene has CDR1 LNHDA and CDR2 SQIVND (reference sequence). The CDR3 loop spans 14 amino acids. V lost 6 bases and J lost 6, with 17 bases in between. CDR3 nucleotide sequence: TGTGCCAGTAGATCGGGAGACTTCTATCATGGCTACACCTTC. Translation gives CASRSGDFYHGYTF.

The chain recombines TRBV28 with TRBJ1-2, with 7 bases that match TRBD1. CDR3 length: 15 residues. The V and J ends lost 6 bases and 13 bases, in that order; junction bases with no gene match: 20. The germline V gene has CDR1 MDHEN and CDR2 SYDVKM. The CDR3 sequence: CASSPRRDGQDFGTF. As DNA, the CDR3 is TGTGCCAGCAGCCCGCGTCGGGACGGACAGGATTTTGGCACCTTC.

This clone was detected many times. The same CDR3 arises from other DNA sequences in this sample as well. This sequence joins TRBV28 and TRBJ1-5; D call uncertain. The CDR3 has 15 residues. Germline values: CDR1 MDHEN, CDR2 SYDVKM. Trimming stripped 1 base from V and 3 bases from J, with 10 bases between. CDR3 in DNA: TGTGCCAGCAGTTTATCCGGGAGAGTCAATCAGCCCCAGCATTTT. This codes for CASSLSGRVNQPQHF. Together with reference TRBV28 and TRBJ1-5, the CDR3 gives the full variable domain: DVKVTQSSRYLVKRTGEKVFLECVQDMDHENMFWYRQDPGLGLRLIYFSYDVKMKEKGDIPEGYSVSREKKERFSLILESASTNQTSMYLCASSLSGRVNQPQHFGDGTRLSIL.

This clone has a count of ten or more. This sample includes further DNA sequences coding for the same CDR3. The chain links TRBV5-1 to TRBJ2-1; D remains ambiguous. The germline V gene has CDR1 SGHRS and CDR2 YFSETQ. CDR3 length: 13 residues. Trimming removed 3 bases from V and 0 bases from J, with 4 bases in between. In DNA form, the CDR3 reads TGCGCCAGCAGCTCCGGCTCCTACAATGAGCAGTTCTTC. Amino acid sequence: CASSSGSYNEQFF. Complete variable domain (other parts from reference TRBV5-1 and TRBJ2-1): KAGVTQTPRYLIKTRGQQVTLSCSPISGHRSVSWYQQTPGQGLQFLFEYFSETQRNKGNFPGRFSGRQFSNSRSEMNVSTLELGDSALYLCASSSGSYNEQFFGPGTRLTVL.

The chain couples TRBV27 to TRBJ2-1; unclear D gene. Trimming stripped 0 bases from V and 9 bases from J, with 12 bases between. This CDR3 spans 14 amino acids. Germline V CDR1 and CDR2: MNHEY, SMNVEV (reference sequence). CDR3 nucleotides: TGTGCCAGCAGTTTATCGCCTGGTATCGGTGAGCAGTTCTTC. The encoded protein is CASSLSPGIGEQFF.

The chain joins TRBV6-1 to TRBJ2-1; possible D gene TRBD2, 5 bases. CDR3 size: 15 residues. Germline V CDR1 and CDR2: MNHNS, SASEGT. V lost 2 bases to trimming and J lost 10 bases, with 18 bases between them. Written as DNA, the CDR3 is TGTGCCAGCAGTGAAATGAGGGTTTCCTCGGGAGAGCAGTTCTTC. Protein: CASSEMRVSSGEQFF.